This TCR beta chain was retrieved from a study of blood T cell repertoires in COVID-19. Study-wide context: COVID-19 samples from acute and convalescent phases originated in the United States, Italy and Spain. PBMCs, B-cell-depleted T cells, or T cells were the source of the cDNA or gDNA that made up the material.

This clone showed up just once. Trimming removed 1 base from V and 2 bases from J, with 11 bases in between. CDR3 length equals 14 residues. Germline V gives CDR1 SQVTM, CDR2 ANQGSEA. Original data processing: Estimated nucleated cell counts came from reference gene primer amplification. The method was immunoSEQ multiplex PCR; TCRdb's version includes in-frame clones alone and lacks a portion of them. The DNA gave D and trimming, while V, J and clone size come from that table. Here the sample spans 85,000 to 130,000 clones, 71% being singletons. This TCR came from a human donor with acute or convalescent COVID-19. The donor label of this sample is uncertain. The specimen sequenced was peripheral blood. This chain uses TRBV29-1 with TRBJ2-5; a possible D gene is TRBD2 (6 bases). This chain's CDR3 is CSVEGLSGQETQYF. In DNA form, the CDR3 reads TGCAGCGTTGAAGGTCTTAGCGGACAAGAGACCCAGTACTTC.